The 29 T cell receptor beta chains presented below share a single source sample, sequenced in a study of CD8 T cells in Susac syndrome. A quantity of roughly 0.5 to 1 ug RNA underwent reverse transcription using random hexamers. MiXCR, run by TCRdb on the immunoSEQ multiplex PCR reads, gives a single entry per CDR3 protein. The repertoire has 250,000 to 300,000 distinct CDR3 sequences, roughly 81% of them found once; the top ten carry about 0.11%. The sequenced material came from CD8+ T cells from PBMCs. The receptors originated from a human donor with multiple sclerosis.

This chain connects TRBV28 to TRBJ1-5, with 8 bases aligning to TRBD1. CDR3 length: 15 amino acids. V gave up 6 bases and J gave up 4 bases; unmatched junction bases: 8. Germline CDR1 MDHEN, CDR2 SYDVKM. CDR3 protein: CASSLTYRGNQPQHF. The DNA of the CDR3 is TGTGCCAGCAGCCTAACCTACAGGGGGAATCAGCCCCAGCATTTT. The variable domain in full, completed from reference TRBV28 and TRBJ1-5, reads DVKVTQSSRYLVKRTGEKVFLECVQDMDHENMFWYRQDPGLGLRLIYFSYDVKMKEKGDIPEGYSVSREKKERFSLILESASTNQTSMYLCASSLTYRGNQPQHFGDGTRLSIL.

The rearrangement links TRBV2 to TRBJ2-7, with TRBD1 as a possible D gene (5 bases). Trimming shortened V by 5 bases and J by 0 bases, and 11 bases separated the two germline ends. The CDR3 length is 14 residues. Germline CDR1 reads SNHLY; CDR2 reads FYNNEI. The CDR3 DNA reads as TGTGCCAGCAGTCGGACATACCTCTCCTACGAGCAGTACTTC. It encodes CASSRTYLSYEQYF.

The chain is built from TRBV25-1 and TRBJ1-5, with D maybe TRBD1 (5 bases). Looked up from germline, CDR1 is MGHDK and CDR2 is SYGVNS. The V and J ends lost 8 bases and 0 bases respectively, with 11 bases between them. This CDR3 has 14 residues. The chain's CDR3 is CASGGGFSNQPQHF. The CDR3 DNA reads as TGTGCCAGCGGGGGGGGGTTTAGCAATCAGCCCCAGCATTTT.

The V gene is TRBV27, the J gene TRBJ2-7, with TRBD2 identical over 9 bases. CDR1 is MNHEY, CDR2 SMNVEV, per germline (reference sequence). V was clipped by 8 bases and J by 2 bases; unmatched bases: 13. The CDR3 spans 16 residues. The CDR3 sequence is CASCTGLREGPYEQYF. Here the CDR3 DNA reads TGTGCCAGCTGTACAGGGTTGCGGGAGGGCCCCTACGAGCAGTACTTC.

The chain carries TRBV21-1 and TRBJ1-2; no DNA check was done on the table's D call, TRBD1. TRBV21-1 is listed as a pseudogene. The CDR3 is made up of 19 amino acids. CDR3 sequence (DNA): TGTGCCAGCAGCAAAGAGAAAGCCGGGACAGTCCTCTTTAGCTATGGCTACACCTTC. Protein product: CASSKEKAGTVLFSYGYTF.

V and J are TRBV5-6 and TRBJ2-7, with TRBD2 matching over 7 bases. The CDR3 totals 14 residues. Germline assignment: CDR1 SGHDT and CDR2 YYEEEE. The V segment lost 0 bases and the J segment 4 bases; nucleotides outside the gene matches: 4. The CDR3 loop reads CASSLGAGAYEQYF. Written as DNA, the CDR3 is TGTGCCAGCAGCTTGGGTGCGGGAGCTTACGAGCAGTACTTC.

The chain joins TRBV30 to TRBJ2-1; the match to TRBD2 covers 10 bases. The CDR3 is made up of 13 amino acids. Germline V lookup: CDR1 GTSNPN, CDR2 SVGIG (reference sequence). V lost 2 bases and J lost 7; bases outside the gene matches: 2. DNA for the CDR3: TGTGCCTGGAGTAGCGGGAGGGCTAATGAGCAGTTCTTC. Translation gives CAWSSGRANEQFF.

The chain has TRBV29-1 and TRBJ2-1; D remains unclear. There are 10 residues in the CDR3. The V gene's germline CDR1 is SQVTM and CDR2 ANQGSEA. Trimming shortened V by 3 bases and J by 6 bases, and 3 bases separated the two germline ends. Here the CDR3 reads CSVDGNEQFF. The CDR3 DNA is TGCAGCGTTGACGGCAATGAGCAGTTCTTC.

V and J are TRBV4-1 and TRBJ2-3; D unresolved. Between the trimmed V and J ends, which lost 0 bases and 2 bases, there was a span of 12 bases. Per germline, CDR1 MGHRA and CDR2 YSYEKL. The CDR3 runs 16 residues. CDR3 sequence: CASSQDRMGVTDTQYF. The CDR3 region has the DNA TGCGCCAGCAGCCAAGATCGAATGGGTGTCACAGATACGCAGTATTTT.

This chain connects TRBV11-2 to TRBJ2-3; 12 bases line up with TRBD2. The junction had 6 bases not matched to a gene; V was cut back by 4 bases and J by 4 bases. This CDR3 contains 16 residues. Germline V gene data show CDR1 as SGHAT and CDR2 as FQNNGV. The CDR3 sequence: CASSSLAGGGPDTQYF. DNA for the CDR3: TGTGCCAGCAGCTCTCTAGCGGGAGGGGGTCCAGATACGCAGTATTTT.

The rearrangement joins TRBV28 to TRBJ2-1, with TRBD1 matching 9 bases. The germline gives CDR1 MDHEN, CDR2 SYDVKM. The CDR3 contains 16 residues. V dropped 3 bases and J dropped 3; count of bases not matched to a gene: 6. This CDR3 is CASSLGQGPYYNEQFF. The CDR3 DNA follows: TGTGCCAGCAGTTTGGGACAGGGCCCTTACTACAATGAGCAGTTCTTC.

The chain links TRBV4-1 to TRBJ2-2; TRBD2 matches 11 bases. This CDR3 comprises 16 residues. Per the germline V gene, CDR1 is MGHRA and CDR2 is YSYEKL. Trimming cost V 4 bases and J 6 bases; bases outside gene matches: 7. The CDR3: CASSPLTSGSAGELFF. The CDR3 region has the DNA TGCGCCAGCAGCCCGTTAACTAGCGGGAGTGCCGGGGAGCTGTTTTTT.

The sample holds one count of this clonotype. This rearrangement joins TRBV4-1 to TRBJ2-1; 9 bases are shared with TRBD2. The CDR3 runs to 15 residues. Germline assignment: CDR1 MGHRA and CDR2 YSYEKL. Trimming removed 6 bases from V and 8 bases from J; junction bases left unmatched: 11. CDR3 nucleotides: TGCGCCAGCAGGCCCCGGGCTAGCGGGACTGATGAGCAGTTCTTC. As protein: CASRPRASGTDEQFF.

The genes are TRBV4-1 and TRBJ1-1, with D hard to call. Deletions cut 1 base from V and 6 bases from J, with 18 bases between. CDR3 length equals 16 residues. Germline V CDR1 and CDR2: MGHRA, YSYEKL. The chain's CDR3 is CASSQVKMPDGSEAFF. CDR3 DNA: TGCGCCAGCAGCCAAGTTAAAATGCCAGACGGATCTGAAGCTTTCTTT.

CDR3 residues: CSVETRGGYTF. CDR3 bases: TGCAGCGTTGAGACCAGGGGTGGCTACACCTTC. The V call is TRBV29-1, the J call TRBJ1-2, with D maybe TRBD1 (6 bases). From germline, CDR1 is SQVTM and CDR2 ANQGSEA. The CDR3 runs 11 residues. V lost 3 bases and J 7 bases, leaving 9 bases between the germline ends.

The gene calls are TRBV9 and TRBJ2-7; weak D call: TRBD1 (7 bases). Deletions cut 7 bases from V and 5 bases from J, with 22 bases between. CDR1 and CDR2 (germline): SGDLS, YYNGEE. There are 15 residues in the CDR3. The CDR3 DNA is TGTGCCAGCTCCCTTGGGGGGCAGGGGGTCAACGAGCAGTACTTC. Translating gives CASSLGGQGVNEQYF.

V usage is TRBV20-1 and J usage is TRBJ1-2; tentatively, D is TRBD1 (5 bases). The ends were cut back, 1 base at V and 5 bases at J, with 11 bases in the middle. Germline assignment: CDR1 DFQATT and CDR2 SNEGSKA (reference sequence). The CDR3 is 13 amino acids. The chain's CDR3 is CSARVRDGYGYTF. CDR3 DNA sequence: TGCAGTGCTAGAGTACGGGACGGGTATGGCTACACCTTC.

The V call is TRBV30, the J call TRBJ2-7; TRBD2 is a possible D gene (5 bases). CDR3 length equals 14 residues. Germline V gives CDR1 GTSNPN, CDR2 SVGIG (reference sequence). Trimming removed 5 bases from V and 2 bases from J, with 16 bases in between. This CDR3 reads CAWCLVGRTYEQYF. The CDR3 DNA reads TGTGCCTGGTGCCTTGTTGGGAGAACCTACGAGCAGTACTTC.

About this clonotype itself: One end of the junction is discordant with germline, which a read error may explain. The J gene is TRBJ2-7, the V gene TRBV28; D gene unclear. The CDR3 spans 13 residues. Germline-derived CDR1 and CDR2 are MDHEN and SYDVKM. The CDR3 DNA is TGTGCCGGCAGTTTATACTCAGGCTACGAGCAGTACTTC. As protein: CAGSLYSGYEQYF.

CDR3 region: CASSDKGRRETQYF. CDR3 coding DNA: TGTGCCAGCAGTGATAAGGGCAGACGGGAGACCCAGTACTTC. The rearrangement uses TRBV12-3 or TRBV12-4 and TRBJ2-5; D call uncertain. The CDR3 has 14 amino acids. V shed 5 bases and J shed 5 bases, with 15 bases lying between them.

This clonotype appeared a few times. CDR3 nucleotide sequence: TGTGCCAGCAGCTTGGAGAGGCGGGAAAATGAGCAGTTCTTC. As protein: CASSLERRENEQFF. J is TRBJ2-1 and V is TRBV5-4, with D maybe TRBD2 (6 bases). Per germline, CDR1 SGHNT and CDR2 YYREEE (reference sequence). CDR3 size: 14 residues. V was trimmed by 0 bases and J by 7 bases, leaving 11 bases between them.

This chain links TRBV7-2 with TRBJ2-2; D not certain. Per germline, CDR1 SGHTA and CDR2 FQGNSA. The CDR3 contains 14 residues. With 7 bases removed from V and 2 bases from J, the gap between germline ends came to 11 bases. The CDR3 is CASTGQINTGELFF. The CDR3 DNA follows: TGTGCCAGCACGGGCCAAATAAACACCGGGGAGCTGTTTTTT.

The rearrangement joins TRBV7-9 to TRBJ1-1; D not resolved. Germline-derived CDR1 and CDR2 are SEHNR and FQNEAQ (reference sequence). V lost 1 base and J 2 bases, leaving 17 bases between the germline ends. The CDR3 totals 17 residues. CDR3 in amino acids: CASSLGPHTRDNTEAFF. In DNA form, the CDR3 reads TGTGCCAGCAGCTTAGGCCCTCATACAAGGGATAACACTGAAGCTTTCTTT.

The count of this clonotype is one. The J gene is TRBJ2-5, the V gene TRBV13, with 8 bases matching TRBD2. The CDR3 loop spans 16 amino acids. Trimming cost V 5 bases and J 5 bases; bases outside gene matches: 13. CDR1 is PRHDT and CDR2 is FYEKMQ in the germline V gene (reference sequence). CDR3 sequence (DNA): TGTGCCAGCAGCAGCCGTTTTGGCGGGAGGTCCGAGACCCAGTACTTC. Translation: CASSSRFGGRSETQYF.

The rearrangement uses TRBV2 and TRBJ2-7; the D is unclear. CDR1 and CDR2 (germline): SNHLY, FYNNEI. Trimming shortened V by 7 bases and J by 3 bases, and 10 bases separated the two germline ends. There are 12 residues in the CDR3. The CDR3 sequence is CASTGALYEQYF. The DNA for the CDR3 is TGTGCCAGCACTGGTGCACTCTACGAGCAGTACTTC.

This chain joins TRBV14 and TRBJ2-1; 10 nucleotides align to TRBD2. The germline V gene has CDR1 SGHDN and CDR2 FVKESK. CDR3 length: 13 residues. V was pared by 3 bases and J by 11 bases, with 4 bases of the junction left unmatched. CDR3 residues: CASSHVTSGKQFF. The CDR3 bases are TGTGCCAGCAGCCATGTTACTAGCGGGAAGCAGTTCTTC.

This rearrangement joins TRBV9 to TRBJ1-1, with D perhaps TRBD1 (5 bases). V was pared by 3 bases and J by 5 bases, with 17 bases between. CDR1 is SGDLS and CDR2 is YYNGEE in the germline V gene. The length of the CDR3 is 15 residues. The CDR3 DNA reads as TGTGCCAGCAGCGCCAAATCCCAGGGAGGGACTGAAGCTTTCTTT. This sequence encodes CASSAKSQGGTEAFF.

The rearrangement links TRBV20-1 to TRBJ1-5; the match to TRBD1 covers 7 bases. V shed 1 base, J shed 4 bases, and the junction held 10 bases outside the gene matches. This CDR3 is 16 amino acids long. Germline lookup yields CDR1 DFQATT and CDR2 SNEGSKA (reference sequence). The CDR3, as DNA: TGCAGTGCTAGAGGAAAAACCGGGACAGAAAATCAGCCCCAGCATTTT. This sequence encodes CSARGKTGTENQPQHF.

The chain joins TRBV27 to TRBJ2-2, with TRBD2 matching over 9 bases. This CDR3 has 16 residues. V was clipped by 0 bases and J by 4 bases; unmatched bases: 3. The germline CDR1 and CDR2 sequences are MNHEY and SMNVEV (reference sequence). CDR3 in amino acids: CASSLSGTSPTGELFF. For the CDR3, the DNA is TGTGCCAGCAGTTTATCAGGGACTAGCCCCACCGGGGAGCTGTTTTTT.